This T cell receptor (beta chain) was obtained from a study of blood T cell repertoires in COVID-19. Whole-study context: T cells, B-cell-depleted T cells, or PBMCs provided the cDNA or gDNA that served as material.

After removal of 5 bases from V and 2 bases from J, the junction contained 7 bases not matched to a gene. Germline V gene lookup returns CDR1 LNHDA and CDR2 SQIVND (reference sequence). This CDR3 spans 16 amino acids. The method was immunoSEQ multiplex PCR; TCRdb's version includes in-frame clones alone and lacks a portion of them. The data show some 200,000 clones, 80% to 90% seen once. In its sample, this clone was seen once. Sequenced material: PBMCs or T cells enriched from blood (not recorded which). This chain uses TRBV19 with TRBJ2-2; 8 bases are a match to TRBD2. The clonotype comes from a woman aged 18-35 years in a cohort exposed to, infected with or recovered from COVID-19 (not recorded which). The DNA of the CDR3 is TGTGCCAGTAGTTTCGGACTAGCACCTAACACCGGGGAGCTGTTTTTT. This sequence encodes CASSFGLAPNTGELFF. The complete variable domain, with remaining parts taken from reference TRBV19 and TRBJ2-2, reads DGGITQSPKYLFRKEGQNVTLSCEQNLNHDAMYWYRQDPGQGLRLIYYSQIVNDFQKGDIAEGYSVSREKKESFPLTVTSAQKNPTAFYLCASSFGLAPNTGELFFGEGSRLTVL.